The T cell receptor beta chain described here comes from a study of cytomegalovirus exposure and HLA in healthy donors (dated by TCRdb to 2016 to 2017). General notes on the study: An earlier analysis of around 600 of the donors reported roughly 300 Gb of sequence data and some 120 million unique TCR beta sequences from 150 million to 200 million T cells. About 300 gigabases of sequencing data and tens of millions of unique TCR sequences were included in an early release covering several hundred HLA-typed donors. Of the roughly 420 genotyped donors, 65% to 90% were placed in the genetic ancestry cluster associated with self-reported Caucasian donors. The study aimed to test whether signatures of past pathogen exposure could be identified by cataloging public T cell receptors. The study profiled the T cell repertoires of about 640 subjects by immunosequencing and related them to cytomegalovirus serostatus. A separate validation cohort of more than 100 different subjects was used in addition to the roughly 720-subject first cohort. High-throughput TCR immunosequencing, statistical association of individual TCRs with disease status, and machine learning were combined to predict cytomegalovirus infection status. To study patterns of TCR occurrence, a later analysis re-analyzed previously published TCR beta repertoires from hundreds of donors and added high-resolution HLA genotyping. In the later analysis, no new phenotypic data were used to find candidate immune exposures; instead, reliance was placed on TCR beta sequences and their occurrence across donors. In an earlier analysis of over 550 of the donors, high-throughput TCR beta sequencing was used to judge whether each TCR beta V gene segment behaved as functional or pseudogenic. Alongside the repertoire data, information on donor age, sex, ethnicity and CMV serostatus was compiled. Genome-wide SNP genotypes for about 65% of the 666 donors were used in a later genetic analysis, which treated that subset as a discovery cohort. All discovery cohort repertoires had been generated using a single sequencing platform. Both class I and class II loci were covered by HLA typing, at four-digit resolution. Typing coverage varied by locus: about 620-630 donors for A, B, C, DRB1 and DQB1; roughly 560 for DQA1; 600 to 610 for DPA1; approximately 470 for DPB1. Roughly 5 DR-DQ haplotypes were handled as single units for association and clustering because linkage in the cohort was strong. On average, 235,054 unique TCR beta nucleotide sequences were sequenced per donor among more than 350 genotyped donors of the cohort, with roughly 18% of those sequences being non-productive.

From the cysteine up to the phenylalanine, the CDR3 has a length of 14 residues. Only CDR3 DNA remains: 42 bases, in frame from the first base. CDR1 and CDR2 (GTSNPN, SVGIG) derive from the germline V gene (reference sequence). For this chain, trimming is 5 bases at the V end and 3 bases at the J end, and the number of junction bases without a gene match is 3. The cohort comprised some 700 healthy bone marrow donors. All cohort members were sampled while nominally healthy, although unrecorded immune exposures were likely present. The donor tested CMV seronegative, placing the donor among the roughly 340 seronegative members of the cohort. Every donor gave a peripheral blood sample, and the peripheral blood mononuclear cells from that sample were used for TCR beta sequencing. Genomic DNA was extracted from the blood cell samples with the Qiagen DNeasy Blood Extraction Kit. This clone has only one observation. The antigen it binds to is not known. One base away there is no much larger clone; base qualities are not given.

Broader findings and caveats from the paper: An earlier analysis of approximately 530 of the donors showed that most TCR beta V segments appeared in productive rearrangements either about 87% or about 30% of the time, which broadly matched IMGT annotations. Seventeen rarely observed V segments, including chromosome 9 orphons, were excluded from the earlier analysis of about 600 of the donors because counts were too low. According to a later genetic analysis, donors in an Asian-associated ancestry cluster had fewer N-insertions in productive TCRs than the roughly 670-donor mean. A cluster of highly shared sequence variants was judged likely to represent a technical artifact of the sequencing pipeline. Several of the top co-occurrence clusters appeared to be linked to parvovirus B19, influenza, CMV and Epstein-Barr virus, according to a later analysis. In a later analysis, HLA-associated TCR beta chains showed more clonal expansion and lower generation probabilities than non-associated chains that were equally common. The study gave a list of under 200 TCR beta chains associated with cytomegalovirus. Strong co-occurrence of HLA alleles, especially DR and DQ, made assigning TCR associations to individual alleles difficult. Roughly uniform sequencing depth across donors was assumed in presence/absence analyses, although this assumption may not hold. V-gene and J-gene trimming of TCR beta chains was associated with a missense DCLRE1C variant in a later genetic analysis, and the association was replicated in an independent cohort. HLA typing was unavailable for some donors at each locus, so association tests used only the typed subset. Specific HLA alleles were associated with over 15,000 TCR beta sequences at a false discovery rate of 0.05 in a later analysis. CMV serostatus was the only immune exposure information available for the cohort. In both the original and validation cohorts, the classifier was reported to diagnose cytomegalovirus status with high specificity and sensitivity. A further reported finding was that TCR beta sequences accurately predicted the HLA-A and HLA-B alleles for most subjects in the first cohort. Most TCR sequences were seen in very few donors, while some public TCRs were found in many individuals. Because the 87-base-pair reads could not distinguish some IMGT-functional V segments, including TRBV6-2 and TRBV6-3, those segments were excluded. A few of the identified cytomegalovirus-associated TCR beta chains were confirmed in vitro to be specific for cytomegalovirus antigens. According to a later analysis, most CMV-associated TCR beta chains appeared to be HLA-restricted, and the HLA associations seemed to be driven largely by CMV exposure. The authors suggested that the approach could potentially be generalized to other disease states and immunological phenotypes. Linkage disequilibrium might explain the correlated functional status among segregating V segments, but an unknown experimental factor could not be ruled out. A later analysis found that TCR association rates varied across HLA loci, with DRB1 alleles showing the most associated TCRs and HLA-C alleles the fewest. This cohort had only TCR beta chains sequenced, and the lack of alpha or paired-chain data limited which features could be detected.

Receptor amplification or capture employed the immunoSEQ multiplex PCR assay. A mixture of 60 forward primers for TCR Vbeta segments and 13 reverse primers for TCR Jbeta segments was used in the multiplex PCR. The CDR3 region of rearranged TCR beta genes was amplified from genomic DNA with a multiplex PCR assay. The amplified TCR beta libraries were sequenced on the Illumina HiSeq System as 87-base-pair reads. The published analysis was carried out like this. Across the 670 or so repertoires, a later analysis counted 60 million to 90 million unique TCR beta chains, 8.5 million to 12 million of which were shared by at least two donors. A nearest-neighbor algorithm error-corrected the raw reads and collapsed the reads into unique sequences, merging closely related sequences to remove PCR and sequencing errors. CDR3 sequences were aligned to IMGT reference sequences to assign V, D and J gene segments. For a sequence to be retained, at least a six-nucleotide match to both a V gene segment and a J gene segment was required. Rearrangements were called productive when the CDR3 lacked stop codons and stayed in frame with V and J; all others were non-productive. CDR3 was defined by IMGT convention, running from the second conserved V-encoded cysteine to the conserved J-encoded phenylalanine. The earlier analysis of 450 to 750 of the donors excluded any sequence lacking an unambiguous match to a single V gene segment. An earlier analysis of some 500 of the donors classified V segments as functional when productive rearrangements were above 56.7% and as segregating when the standard deviation between donors was above 5%. To diagnose cytomegalovirus status from the catalog of TCR beta chain sequences, a statistical classification framework was built. A later analysis assigned V and J genes by comparing TCR nucleotide sequences with IMGT/GENE-DB human TR gene sequences. The TCRdist pipeline was used in a later analysis to assign CDR3 sequences and most-parsimonious VDJ recombination scenarios. In a later analysis, each TCR beta chain was defined by its CDR3 amino acid sequence together with its V-gene family, and reads without a unique V-gene family were excluded. In a later analysis, around 650 highly shared, low-generation-probability nucleotide sequences were removed to address suspected cross-contamination and a sequencing artifact. In a later analysis, a clonal expansion index for each public chain was calculated from normalized within-repertoire ranks of inferred template counts. A later analysis computed generation probabilities with a VDJ recombination model fitted to out-of-frame rearrangements, and checked the results against IGoR. In a later analysis, TCR-TCR, TCR-HLA and TCR-CMV co-occurrence was scored with hypergeometric tests, and a repertoire-size bias correction was applied to TCR pairs. To estimate false discovery rates, a later analysis permuted the HLA or CMV assignments 20 times. In a later analysis, co-occurring TCRs were grouped using DBSCAN, and TCRdist sequence similarity was added for clustering within HLA-allele-positive subsets. For co-occurrence clustering, repertoires with fewer than 30,000 or more than 120,000 public chains were excluded, along with four or five repertoires with anomalous nucleotide sharing. TCRdb provides this immuneACCESS table in a form limited to in-frame rearrangements. Some clones are lacking; in checked studies, under half of them reflect an unresolved V gene, and why the rest are absent is not known. V and J calls and clone size are given by that table; D and trimming were obtained from the DNA. Counted in this sample were 200,000 or so clones; approximately 82% of them appeared once. The ten largest make up 0.63% of the sample.

The TCR was taken from a man between 18 and 35 years old in good health and CMV-seronegative. The material sequenced was PBMCs. The sequence links TRBV30 to TRBJ1-3; 11 bases in the junction line up with TRBD1. The sequenced DNA: TGTGCCTGGGGACAGGGGGCGGGTGGAAACACCATATATTTT. It specifies CAWGQGAGGNTIYF.